This TCR beta chain was recorded in a study of CD8+ T cells in alopecia areata (dated by TCRdb to 2016 to 2019). With respect to the entire study: The treated patients took part in an open-label pilot trial in which moderate-to-severe alopecia areata was treated with oral tofacitinib at 5 to 10 mg twice daily. On the human side, TCRbeta sequencing was run on scalp tissue and on sorted CD4+ and CD8+ peripheral blood T cells from healthy controls and from alopecia areata patients with either patchy or totalis/universalis disease. Patients received tofacitinib for 6 to 18 months and were then followed off drug for 6 months to check for delayed response and recurrence. The SALT score, which quantifies the percentage of affected scalp surface area, was used to measure disease severity in treated patients. TCRbeta CDR3 regions were amplified by immunoSEQ multiplex PCR with 35 Vbeta forward and 13 Jbeta reverse primers. High-throughput TCRbeta sequencing was used to examine T cell clonal expansion in alopecia areata in both the C3H/HeJ mouse model and human patients. Scalp clonality was compared among normal scalp (n=4), patchy alopecia areata scalp (n=8), and alopecia totalis/universalis scalp (n=8). RNA was extracted with the PAXgene miRNA kit for fixed scalp, the miRNeasy kit for PBMCs, and the RNeasy kit for mouse skin. Tofacitinib-treated patients had biopsies at baseline and at 4 and 24 weeks of treatment, with a later scalp biopsy in several patients. What the authors observed across the whole study: Lesional scalp, especially in alopecia totalis/universalis, showed higher clonality and more expanded CD8+ clones than normal scalp, suggesting antigenic drive. Shared TCR sequences between patients were less evident than in mice, which may be partly attributable to HLA diversity in the patient population. Scalp TCR repertoire analysis is complicated because resident alphabeta T cells in normal human skin are also sequenced, whereas mouse skin is dominated by gammadelta T cells. During tofacitinib treatment, many expanded lesional clones stuck around in both scalp and blood, and this persistence may partly explain why relapse happens after treatment is stopped. Tofacitinib significantly decreased scalp clonality and the number of expanded CD8+ clones among the top 100 scalp clones. Because the treated cohort was small and had only one nonresponder, larger studies are needed to examine links between baseline CD8+ expansion and response.

From a lookup of the germline V gene, CDR1 and CDR2 are MDHEN and SYDVKM. Counted from cysteine to phenylalanine, this CDR3 has 14 amino acids. Kept here is only the CDR3 DNA, which spans 42 bases and is read in frame from base 1. Trimming at the junction amounts to 6 bases on V and 1 base on J, and the germline ends lie 11 bases apart. The sample's time point label is to be understood as: less than five weeks on oral tofacitinib. The label giving this sample's treatment or condition can be read as: oral pan-JAK inhibitor, 5-10 mg twice daily. Lesional scalp punch biopsies and peripheral blood were collected from alopecia areata patients. PBMCs were isolated by density centrifugation and stained for CD3, CD4 and CD8, after which CD4+ and CD8+ T cells were sorted on a FACSAria. The library was produced with the immunoSEQ multiplex PCR assay. For TCR sequencing, RNA was extracted from every sample and reverse transcribed into cDNA to serve as template. First-strand cDNA was synthesized using SuperScript III with a 2:1 mix of oligo-dT and random hexamers. A synthetic immune receptor repertoire was used to gauge amplification bias, and whatever bias remained was removed computationally. The authors' analysis ran thus. Raw reads were preprocessed to remove errors, and CDR3 was defined by IMGT conventions from the conserved cysteine to phenylalanine. Clonality was computed by normalizing Shannon entropy by log2 of the number of productive unique TCRs and subtracting the result from 1. Whether each scalp clone was CD4 or CD8 was inferred by checking scalp TCRbeta sequences against the CD4 and CD8 repertoires from sorted blood. TCRdb retrieved this table from immuneACCESS and kept in-frame rearrangements only. Not all clones are present; in checked studies, unresolved V genes account for under half, and no reason is known for the remainder. That table gives V, J and clone size, and the DNA gave D and trimming. For this sample the table gives roughly 100,000 clones, of which 60% to 65% were detected only once. The ten most abundant clones make up about 14% of the sample.

As for this clone: The specificity of this receptor is unknown. There are no base qualities to consult, and no much larger clone falls within one base.

The clonotype comes from a human donor with alopecia areata. The chain is assembled from TRBV28 and TRBJ2-3, with TRBD1 perhaps the D gene, on 6 matching bases. Sequenced here: CD8+ T cells sorted from blood, sampled at week 4, from a patient treated with tofacitinib. The CDR3 in this case is CASSPDRRTDTQYF. The base sequence is TGTGCCAGCAGCCCCGACAGGCGCACAGATACGCAGTATTTT.